This T cell receptor (beta chain) stems from a study of cytomegalovirus exposure and HLA in healthy donors. Study results and limitations: A later analysis linked a missense DCLRE1C variant to TCR beta V- and J-gene trimming. TCR association rates varied by HLA locus in a later analysis, with DRB1 highest and HLA-C lowest. CMV serostatus was the only recorded immune exposure for donors.

To note about this clone: The antigen is undetermined.

The PCR employed 60 Vbeta primers together with 13 Jbeta primers. The repertoire was sequenced with immunoSEQ multiplex PCR; TCRdb's copy has only in-frame clones and lacks some. The table records more than 150,000 clones, around 86% of them present only once. The V and J ends lost 1 base and 1 base respectively, with 8 bases between them. The CDR3 runs 15 residues. Germline loops: CDR1 SGHNT, CDR2 YENEEA. This receptor was taken from a man aged 50 or older in good health and CMV-seronegative. The chain carries TRBV11-3 and TRBJ2-4; D call uncertain. The material sequenced was PBMCs. This CDR3 is CASSLGPRAKNIQYF. The CDR3 nucleotides are TGTGCCAGCAGCTTAGGTCCCAGGGCCAAAAACATTCAGTACTTC.